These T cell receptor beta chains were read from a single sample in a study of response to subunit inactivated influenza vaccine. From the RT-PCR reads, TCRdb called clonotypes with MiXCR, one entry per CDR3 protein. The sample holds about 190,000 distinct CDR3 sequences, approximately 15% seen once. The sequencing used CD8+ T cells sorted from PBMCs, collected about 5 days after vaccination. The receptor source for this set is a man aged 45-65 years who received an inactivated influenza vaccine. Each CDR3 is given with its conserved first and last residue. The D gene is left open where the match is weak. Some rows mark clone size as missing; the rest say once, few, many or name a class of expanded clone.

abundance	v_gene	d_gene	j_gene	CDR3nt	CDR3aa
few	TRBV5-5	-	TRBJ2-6	TGTGCCAGCAGCTTGGTGGGCTCTGGGGCCAACGTCCTGACTTTC	CASSLVGSGANVLTF
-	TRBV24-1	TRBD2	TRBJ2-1	TGTGCCACCAGGACATCGGGGGGGCCCTACAATGAGCAGTTCTTC	CATRTSGGPYNEQFF
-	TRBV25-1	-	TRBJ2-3	TGTGCCAGCAGTGAATTGGGCGCGCAGTATTTT	CASSELGAQYF
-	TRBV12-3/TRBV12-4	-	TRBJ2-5	TGTGCCAGCAGCGCCGGACTCCAAGAGACCCAGTACTTC	CASSAGLQETQYF
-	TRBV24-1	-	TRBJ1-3	TGTGCCACCAGTGATCCTCAGAGCACTGGAAACACCATATATTTT	CATSDPQSTGNTIYF
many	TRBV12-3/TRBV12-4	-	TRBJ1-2	TGTGCCAGCAGTCTCCTCCAGGACTATGGCTACACCTTC	CASSLLQDYGYTF
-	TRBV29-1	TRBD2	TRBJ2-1	TGCAGCGTGGACCCGACTAGCGGGAGCTCCTATGAGCAGTTCTTC	CSVDPTSGSSYEQFF
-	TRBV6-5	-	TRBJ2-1	TGTGCCAGCAGTTACTCGAGGGCTTCTGAGCAGTTCTTC	CASSYSRASEQFF
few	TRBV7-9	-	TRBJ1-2	TGTGCCAGCAGCGCCGGGACGGTTTATGGCTACACCTTC	CASSAGTVYGYTF
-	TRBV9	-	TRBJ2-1	TGTGCCAGCAGCGTTGGGTTGGGGAGCTACAATGAGCAGTTCTTC	CASSVGLGSYNEQFF
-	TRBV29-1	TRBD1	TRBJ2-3	TGCAGCGTGCTACAGGGGTTTGGAGATACGCAGTATTTT	CSVLQGFGDTQYF
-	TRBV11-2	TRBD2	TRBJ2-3	TGTGCCAGCAGCTTAGTCTCGGCGATAGCGGGGACGCGGGTATATAGCACAGATACGCAGTATTTT	CASSLVSAIAGTRVYSTDTQYF
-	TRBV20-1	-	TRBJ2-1	TGCAGTGCGGAGGGGGGATATGAGCAGTTCTTC	CSAEGGYEQFF
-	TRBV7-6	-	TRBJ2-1	TGTGCCAGCAGCCTTTACCAAAACCGGGGTAATGAGCAGTTCTTC	CASSLYQNRGNEQFF
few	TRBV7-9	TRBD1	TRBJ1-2	TGTGCCAGCAGCCTGACAGGGGGTTTGGTGGTAGAGGACTTC	CASSLTGGLVVEDF
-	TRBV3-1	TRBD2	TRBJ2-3	TGTGCCAGCAGCCAAAGAGCGGGGGTTAAAGATACGCAGTATTTT	CASSQRAGVKDTQYF
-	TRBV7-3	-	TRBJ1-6	TGTGCCAGCAGCTTAACCGCAGGAGGCAATTCACCCCTCCACTTT	CASSLTAGGNSPLHF
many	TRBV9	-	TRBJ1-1	TGTGCCAGCAGCGAAGGACAGAACACTGAAGCTTTCTTT	CASSEGQNTEAFF
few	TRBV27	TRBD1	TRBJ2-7	TGTGCCAGCAGTCCCTTTACAGGGGCGGCCTACGAGCAGTACTTC	CASSPFTGAAYEQYF
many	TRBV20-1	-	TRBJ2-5	TGCAGTGCTAGAGATCTGCTAGGAACAAACCAAGAGACCCAGTACTTC	CSARDLLGTNQETQYF
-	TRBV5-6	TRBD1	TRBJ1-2	TGTGCCAGCAGCGAGGGACAGGGGATCTATGGCTACACCTTC	CASSEGQGIYGYTF
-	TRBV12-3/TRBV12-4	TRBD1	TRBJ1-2	TGTGCCAGCAGTTTAGTCGCGACAGGGGGTAACTATGGCTACACCTTC	CASSLVATGGNYGYTF
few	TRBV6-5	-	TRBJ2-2	TGTGCCAGCAGTTACTCAAAAAGGTCCGGGGAGCTGTTTTTT	CASSYSKRSGELFF
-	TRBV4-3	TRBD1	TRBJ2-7	TGCGCCAGCAGCCAAGTAACGGACAGGGCCTACGAGCAGTACTTC	CASSQVTDRAYEQYF
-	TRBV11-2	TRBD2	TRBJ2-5	TGTGCCAGCAGCTTAAACTCACCAGCGGGGGCGGAAGAGACCCAGTACTTC	CASSLNSPAGAEETQYF
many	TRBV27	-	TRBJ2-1	TGTGCCAGCAGTTTATGGGTAGGCAATGAGCAGTTCTTC	CASSLWVGNEQFF
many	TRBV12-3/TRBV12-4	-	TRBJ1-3	TGTGCCAGCAGCCCCTTTGGGGGCTCTGGAAACACCATATATTTT	CASSPFGGSGNTIYF
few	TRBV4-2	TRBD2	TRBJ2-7	TGTGCCAGCAGCCAAGAAGCCCTCCTCACTAGCGGGAGCTCCTACGAGCAGTACTTC	CASSQEALLTSGSSYEQYF
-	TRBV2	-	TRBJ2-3	TGTGCCAGCAGAATGAATAGTATCGACACAGATACGCAGTATTTT	CASRMNSIDTDTQYF
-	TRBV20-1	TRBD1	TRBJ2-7	TGCAGTGCTAGCGGGACAGGCACTACCTACGAGCAGTACTTC	CSASGTGTTYEQYF
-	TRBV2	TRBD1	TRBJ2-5	TGTGCCCGCTGTTTGATCTCGTCTGGTGGGACAGGAAGAGAGACCCAGTACTTC	CARCLISSGGTGRETQYF
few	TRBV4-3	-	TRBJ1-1	TGCGCCAGCAGCCAAGCCCTGCTCCGGGAACTCACCACTGAAGCTTTCTTT	CASSQALLRELTTEAFF
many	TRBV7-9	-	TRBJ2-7	TGTGCCAGCAGTGGGGCGAACTACGAGCAGTACTTC	CASSGANYEQYF
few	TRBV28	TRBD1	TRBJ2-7	TGTGCCAGCCGGAGCCGGGACAGCTACTACGAGCAGTACTTC	CASRSRDSYYEQYF
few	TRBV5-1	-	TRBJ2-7	TGCGCCAGCCGGGACAGGAGCGGGAGTGTTTACGAGCAGTACTTC	CASRDRSGSVYEQYF
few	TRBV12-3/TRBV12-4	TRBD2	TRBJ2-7	TGTGCCAGCAGTTTAGAGGGACTAGCGGGGGTACCCTACGAGCAGTACTTC	CASSLEGLAGVPYEQYF
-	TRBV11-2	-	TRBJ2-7	TGTGCCAGCAGCTTAGTTTCGGGGGTCCTAACCGCCGAGCAGTACTTC	CASSLVSGVLTAEQYF
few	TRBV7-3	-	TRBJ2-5	TGTGCCAGCAGCTTACTGGGCAACCGGGGAGAGACCCAGTACTTC	CASSLLGNRGETQYF
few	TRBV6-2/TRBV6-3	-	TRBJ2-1	TGTGCCAGCAGTTACTCGCCGGGTTCTTACAATGAGCAGTTCTTC	CASSYSPGSYNEQFF
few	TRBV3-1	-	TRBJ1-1	TGTGCCAGCAGCCAAGTTCTCCAGTTCACTGAAGCTTTCTTT	CASSQVLQFTEAFF
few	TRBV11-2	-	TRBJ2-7	TGTGCCAGCAGCTCGTCCAGGGGCGACGAGCAGTACTTC	CASSSSRGDEQYF
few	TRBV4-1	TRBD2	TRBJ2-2	TGCGCCAGCAGCCACGTAGCGGGGGACCCCACCGGGGAGCTGTTTTTT	CASSHVAGDPTGELFF